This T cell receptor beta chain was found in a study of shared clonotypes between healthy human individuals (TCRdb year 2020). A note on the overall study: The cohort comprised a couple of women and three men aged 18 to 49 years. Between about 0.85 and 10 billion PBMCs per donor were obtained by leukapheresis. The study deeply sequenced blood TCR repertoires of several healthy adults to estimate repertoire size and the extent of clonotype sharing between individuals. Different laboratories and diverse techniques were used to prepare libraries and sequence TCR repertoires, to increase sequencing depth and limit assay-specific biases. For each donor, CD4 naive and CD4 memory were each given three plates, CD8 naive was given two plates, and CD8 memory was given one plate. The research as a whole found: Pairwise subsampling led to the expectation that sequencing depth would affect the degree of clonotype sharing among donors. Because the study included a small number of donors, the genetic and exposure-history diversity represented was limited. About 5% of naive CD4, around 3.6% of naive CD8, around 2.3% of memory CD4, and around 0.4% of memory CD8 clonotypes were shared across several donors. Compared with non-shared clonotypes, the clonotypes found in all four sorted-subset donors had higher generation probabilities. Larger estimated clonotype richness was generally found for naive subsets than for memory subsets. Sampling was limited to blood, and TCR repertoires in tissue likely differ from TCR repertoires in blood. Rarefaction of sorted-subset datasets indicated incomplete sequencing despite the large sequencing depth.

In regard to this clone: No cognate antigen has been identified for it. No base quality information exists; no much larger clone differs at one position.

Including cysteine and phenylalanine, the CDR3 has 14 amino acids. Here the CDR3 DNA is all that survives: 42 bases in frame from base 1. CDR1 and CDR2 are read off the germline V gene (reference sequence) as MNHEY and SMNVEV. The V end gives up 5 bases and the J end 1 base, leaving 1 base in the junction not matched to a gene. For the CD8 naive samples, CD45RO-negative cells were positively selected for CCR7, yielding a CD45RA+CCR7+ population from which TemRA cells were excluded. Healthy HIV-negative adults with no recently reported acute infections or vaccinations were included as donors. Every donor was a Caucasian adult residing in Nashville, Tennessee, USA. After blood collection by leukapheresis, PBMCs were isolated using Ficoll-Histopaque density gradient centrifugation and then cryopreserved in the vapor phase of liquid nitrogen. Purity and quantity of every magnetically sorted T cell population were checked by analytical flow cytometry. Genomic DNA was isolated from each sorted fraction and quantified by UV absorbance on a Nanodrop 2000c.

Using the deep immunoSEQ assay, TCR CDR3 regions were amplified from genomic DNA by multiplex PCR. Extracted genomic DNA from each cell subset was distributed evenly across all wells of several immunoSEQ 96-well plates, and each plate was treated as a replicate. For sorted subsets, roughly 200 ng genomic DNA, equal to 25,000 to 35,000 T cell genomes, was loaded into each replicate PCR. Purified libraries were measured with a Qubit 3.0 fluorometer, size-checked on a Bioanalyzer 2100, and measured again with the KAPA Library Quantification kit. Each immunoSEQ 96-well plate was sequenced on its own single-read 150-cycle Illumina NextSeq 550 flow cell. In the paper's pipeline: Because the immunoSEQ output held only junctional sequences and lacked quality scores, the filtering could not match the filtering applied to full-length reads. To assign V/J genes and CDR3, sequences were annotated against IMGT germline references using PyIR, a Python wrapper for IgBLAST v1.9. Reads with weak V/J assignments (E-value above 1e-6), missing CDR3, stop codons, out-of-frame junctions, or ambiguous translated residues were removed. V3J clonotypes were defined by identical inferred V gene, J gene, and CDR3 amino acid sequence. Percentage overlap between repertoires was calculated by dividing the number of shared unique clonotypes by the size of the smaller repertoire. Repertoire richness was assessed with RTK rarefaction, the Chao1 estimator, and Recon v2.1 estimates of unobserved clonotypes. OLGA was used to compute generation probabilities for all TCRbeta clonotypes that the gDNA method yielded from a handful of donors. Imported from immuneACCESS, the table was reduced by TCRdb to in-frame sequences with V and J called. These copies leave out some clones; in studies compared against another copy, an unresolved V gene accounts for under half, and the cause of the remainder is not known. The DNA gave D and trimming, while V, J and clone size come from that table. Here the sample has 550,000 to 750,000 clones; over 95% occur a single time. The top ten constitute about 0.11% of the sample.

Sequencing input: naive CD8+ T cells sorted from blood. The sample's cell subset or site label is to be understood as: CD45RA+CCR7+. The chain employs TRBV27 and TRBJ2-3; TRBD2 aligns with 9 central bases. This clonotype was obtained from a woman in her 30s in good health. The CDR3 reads CASSQREGTDTQYF. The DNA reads TGTGCCAGCAGTCAGCGGGAGGGCACAGATACGCAGTATTTT.